These T cell receptor beta chains were read from a single sample in a study of T cell responses to AZD1222 COVID-19 vaccine. The protocol was immunoSEQ multiplex PCR, while the TCRdb copy is restricted to in-frame clones and leaves out a portion. This table has approximately 80,000 clones, 90% appearing once. The sample was peripheral blood, taken 28 days after the second AZD1222 dose. The source of these receptors is an adult who received the AZD1222 COVID-19 vaccine. Each CDR3 is given with its conserved first and last residue. Each record gives: D gene, clone size, J gene, V gene, CDR3 protein, CDR3 DNA. The D gene is left open where the match is weak. Size is stated for part of the rows, as once, few or many counts, or as a class when the clone is expanded.

D gene: .; clone size: .; J gene: TRBJ2-1; V gene: TRBV11-3; CDR3 protein: CASSFQGVRGNEQFF; CDR3 DNA: TGTGCCAGCAGCTTTCAGGGCGTTAGGGGCAATGAGCAGTTCTTC
D gene: TRBD1; clone size: .; J gene: TRBJ2-7; V gene: TRBV6-5; CDR3 protein: CASSDSGTGGLKQYF; CDR3 DNA: TGTGCCAGCAGTGACTCCGGGACAGGGGGTCTCAAGCAGTACTTC
D gene: .; clone size: .; J gene: TRBJ1-2; V gene: TRBV29-1; CDR3 protein: CSVEGGRGIYGYTF; CDR3 DNA: TGCAGCGTTGAAGGTGGCCGGGGGATCTATGGCTACACCTTC
D gene: .; clone size: .; J gene: TRBJ1-2; V gene: TRBV12-3/TRBV12-4; CDR3 protein: CASSSSARGYTF; CDR3 DNA: .
D gene: TRBD1; clone size: .; J gene: TRBJ1-6; V gene: TRBV7-8; CDR3 protein: CASSLRDSSDSPLHF; CDR3 DNA: TGTGCCAGCAGCTTAAGGGACAGCTCCGATTCACCCCTCCACTTT
D gene: .; clone size: once; J gene: TRBJ2-3; V gene: TRBV12-3/TRBV12-4; CDR3 protein: CASSWQTGDTQYF; CDR3 DNA: TGTGCCAGCAGTTGGCAAACGGGAGATACGCAGTATTTT
D gene: .; clone size: once; J gene: TRBJ2-1; V gene: TRBV5-4; CDR3 protein: CASSLRTSEQFF; CDR3 DNA: TGTGCCAGCAGCCTGAGGACATCCGAGCAGTTCTTC
D gene: TRBD1; clone size: .; J gene: TRBJ1-6; V gene: TRBV3-1/TRBV3-2; CDR3 protein: CASSHRDRANSPLHF; CDR3 DNA: TGTGCCAGCAGTCACCGGGACAGGGCTAATTCACCCCTCCACTTT
D gene: .; clone size: .; J gene: TRBJ1-1; V gene: TRBV14; CDR3 protein: CASNRAVNTEAFF; CDR3 DNA: TGTGCCAGCAATCGGGCGGTGAACACTGAAGCTTTCTTT
D gene: .; clone size: .; J gene: TRBJ1-1; V gene: TRBV27; CDR3 protein: CASSLSPPTGLNTEAFF; CDR3 DNA: TGTGCCAGCAGTTTATCGCCCCCGACAGGATTGAACACTGAAGCTTTCTTT
D gene: .; clone size: .; J gene: TRBJ2-2; V gene: TRBV6-5; CDR3 protein: CASTGEGWRELFF; CDR3 DNA: TGTGCCAGCACGGGAGAAGGGTGGAGGGAGCTGTTTTTT
D gene: .; clone size: .; J gene: TRBJ1-1; V gene: TRBV11-3; CDR3 protein: CASSLGGMNTEAFF; CDR3 DNA: TGTGCCAGCAGCTTAGGTGGGATGAACACTGAAGCTTTCTTT
D gene: .; clone size: .; J gene: TRBJ1-2; V gene: TRBV7-9; CDR3 protein: CASSLDRVTETYGYTF; CDR3 DNA: TGTGCCAGCAGCTTAGATCGCGTTACGGAAACCTATGGCTACACCTTC
D gene: .; clone size: .; J gene: TRBJ2-1; V gene: TRBV5-5; CDR3 protein: CASSATSNQGDNEQFF; CDR3 DNA: TGTGCCAGCAGCGCCACCTCCAACCAGGGTGACAATGAGCAGTTCTTC
D gene: .; clone size: .; J gene: TRBJ2-7; V gene: TRBV6-5; CDR3 protein: CASSYGFEGSYEQYF; CDR3 DNA: TGTGCCAGCAGTTACGGGTTTGAGGGTTCCTACGAGCAGTACTTC
D gene: .; clone size: .; J gene: TRBJ1-2; V gene: TRBV2; CDR3 protein: CASSEAGAGWNGYTF; CDR3 DNA: TGTGCCAGCAGTGAAGCGGGAGCTGGTTGGAATGGCTACACCTTC
D gene: .; clone size: .; J gene: TRBJ1-2; V gene: TRBV28; CDR3 protein: CASSLPEPGQNYGYTF; CDR3 DNA: TGTGCCAGCAGTTTGCCCGAACCGGGGCAGAACTATGGCTACACCTTC
D gene: .; clone size: .; J gene: TRBJ1-1; V gene: TRBV4-3; CDR3 protein: CASSQGEEAFF; CDR3 DNA: TGCGCCAGCAGCCAGGGCGAAGAAGCTTTCTTT
D gene: TRBD2; clone size: .; J gene: TRBJ2-5; V gene: TRBV4-2; CDR3 protein: CASSEASGVQETQYF; CDR3 DNA: TGTGCCAGCAGCGAGGCTAGCGGGGTTCAAGAGACCCAGTACTTC
D gene: .; clone size: .; J gene: TRBJ2-2; V gene: TRBV7-8; CDR3 protein: CASSVGLFGELFF; CDR3 DNA: TGTGCCAGCAGCGTAGGACTGTTCGGGGAGCTGTTTTTT
D gene: .; clone size: .; J gene: TRBJ1-1; V gene: TRBV12-3/TRBV12-4; CDR3 protein: CASSLAGTGRAFF; CDR3 DNA: TGTGCCAGCAGTTTAGCCGGGACTGGAAGAGCTTTCTTT
D gene: TRBD1; clone size: .; J gene: TRBJ1-2; V gene: TRBV3-1/TRBV3-2; CDR3 protein: CASSRGQTYGYTF; CDR3 DNA: TGTGCCAGCAGCCGGGGACAGACTTATGGCTACACCTTC
D gene: TRBD1; clone size: .; J gene: TRBJ1-2; V gene: TRBV6-5; CDR3 protein: CASSYGQEDVLGYTF; CDR3 DNA: TGTGCCAGCAGTTACGGACAGGAAGATGTATTGGGCTACACCTTC
D gene: .; clone size: .; J gene: TRBJ2-6; V gene: TRBV5-4; CDR3 protein: CASSWAGAAGANVLTF; CDR3 DNA: TGTGCCAGCAGCTGGGCGGGGGCAGCTGGGGCCAACGTCCTGACTTTC
D gene: .; clone size: .; J gene: TRBJ2-7; V gene: TRBV3-1/TRBV3-2; CDR3 protein: CASSHLGDNEQYF; CDR3 DNA: TGTGCCAGCAGCCATTTGGGGGACAACGAGCAGTACTTC
D gene: .; clone size: .; J gene: TRBJ1-4; V gene: TRBV25-1; CDR3 protein: CASSRDTVDLFF; CDR3 DNA: TGTGCCAGCAGTAGAGATACCGTGGACCTGTTTTTT
D gene: .; clone size: .; J gene: TRBJ2-7; V gene: TRBV20-1; CDR3 protein: CSARIPPEQYF; CDR3 DNA: TGCAGTGCTAGAATCCCGCCCGAGCAGTACTTC
D gene: .; clone size: .; J gene: TRBJ2-7; V gene: TRBV2; CDR3 protein: CASNEGTGSYEQYF; CDR3 DNA: TGTGCCAGCAATGAAGGGACCGGGTCCTACGAGCAGTACTTC
D gene: .; clone size: .; J gene: TRBJ2-1; V gene: TRBV12-3/TRBV12-4; CDR3 protein: CASSLVRDEQFF; CDR3 DNA: TGTGCCAGCAGTTTAGTTAGGGATGAGCAGTTCTTC
D gene: TRBD1; clone size: few; J gene: TRBJ2-3; V gene: TRBV11-3; CDR3 protein: CASSRRTGTTDTQYF; CDR3 DNA: TGTGCCAGCAGCCGCCGGACAGGGACCACAGATACGCAGTATTTT
D gene: .; clone size: .; J gene: TRBJ2-3; V gene: TRBV11-3; CDR3 protein: CASSYWTEGTDTQYF; CDR3 DNA: TGTGCCAGCAGCTATTGGACAGAAGGCACAGATACGCAGTATTTT
D gene: TRBD1; clone size: few; J gene: TRBJ2-7; V gene: TRBV4-2; CDR3 protein: CASSHRTGTGDYEQYF; CDR3 DNA: TGTGCCAGCAGCCACCGGACCGGGACAGGGGATTACGAGCAGTACTTC
D gene: .; clone size: .; J gene: TRBJ1-3; V gene: TRBV7-8; CDR3 protein: CASSSPRAPGNTIYF; CDR3 DNA: TGTGCCAGCAGCTCCCCCCGGGCTCCTGGAAACACCATATATTTT
D gene: .; clone size: .; J gene: TRBJ1-2; V gene: TRBV10-3; CDR3 protein: CAISVSANYGYTF; CDR3 DNA: TGTGCCATCAGTGTTAGCGCCAACTATGGCTACACCTTC
D gene: .; clone size: .; J gene: TRBJ2-5; V gene: TRBV6-2/TRBV6-3; CDR3 protein: CASSYSGSLRDQETQYF; CDR3 DNA: TGTGCCAGCAGTTACTCGGGGTCTCTGAGGGACCAAGAGACCCAGTACTTC
D gene: TRBD1; clone size: .; J gene: TRBJ1-1; V gene: TRBV18; CDR3 protein: CASSPDLGQLSDGADAFF; CDR3 DNA: TGTGCCAGCTCACCAGATTTGGGACAGCTCTCCGACGGGGCTGACGCTTTCTTT
D gene: .; clone size: .; J gene: TRBJ2-7; V gene: TRBV5-4; CDR3 protein: CASSFPGVGQYF; CDR3 DNA: TGTGCCAGCAGCTTCCCAGGGGTTGGGCAGTACTTC
D gene: .; clone size: .; J gene: TRBJ1-4; V gene: TRBV5-1; CDR3 protein: CASSPLPSANEKLFF; CDR3 DNA: TGCGCCAGCAGCCCTCTTCCCTCAGCTAATGAAAAACTGTTTTTT
D gene: .; clone size: .; J gene: TRBJ1-5; V gene: TRBV5-1; CDR3 protein: CASSLSSGKDQPQHF; CDR3 DNA: TGCGCCAGCAGCTTGTCGAGTGGGAAAGATCAGCCCCAGCATTTT
D gene: .; clone size: .; J gene: TRBJ1-2; V gene: TRBV12-3/TRBV12-4; CDR3 protein: CASTVTGDYGYTF; CDR3 DNA: TGTGCCAGCACCGTGACAGGAGACTATGGCTACACCTTC
D gene: TRBD2; clone size: .; J gene: TRBJ2-5; V gene: TRBV9; CDR3 protein: CASSVQTSSETQYF; CDR3 DNA: TGTGCCAGCAGCGTACAGACTAGCTCAGAGACCCAGTACTTC
D gene: TRBD1; clone size: .; J gene: TRBJ2-5; V gene: TRBV18; CDR3 protein: CASSPGTGRETQYF; CDR3 DNA: TGTGCCAGCTCACCAGGGACAGGGCGCGAGACCCAGTACTTC
D gene: .; clone size: .; J gene: TRBJ1-1; V gene: TRBV3-1/TRBV3-2; CDR3 protein: CASAAQGIPEAFF; CDR3 DNA: TGTGCCAGCGCGGCACAGGGTATCCCTGAAGCTTTCTTT
D gene: TRBD2; clone size: .; J gene: TRBJ2-5; V gene: TRBV3-1/TRBV3-2; CDR3 protein: CASSQGTSGKTQYF; CDR3 DNA: TGTGCCAGCAGCCAGGGAACTAGCGGAAAGACCCAGTACTTC
D gene: .; clone size: once; J gene: TRBJ1-6; V gene: TRBV7-3; CDR3 protein: CASSLTNSPLHF; CDR3 DNA: TGTGCCAGCAGCTTAACTAATTCACCCCTCCACTTT
D gene: TRBD2; clone size: .; J gene: TRBJ2-5; V gene: TRBV5-1; CDR3 protein: CASSLEGTNRQETQYF; CDR3 DNA: TGCGCCAGCAGCTTGGAAGGGACTAATCGCCAAGAGACCCAGTACTTC
D gene: TRBD1; clone size: few; J gene: TRBJ1-1; V gene: TRBV7-3; CDR3 protein: CASSLIQGDTEAFF; CDR3 DNA: TGTGCCAGCAGCTTAATACAGGGGGATACTGAAGCTTTCTTT
D gene: TRBD1; clone size: .; J gene: TRBJ2-7; V gene: TRBV11-3; CDR3 protein: CASSPGQGRFLRVGYYEQYF; CDR3 DNA: TGTGCCAGCAGCCCCGGACAGGGTAGATTTCTCAGGGTCGGGTACTACGAGCAGTACTTC
D gene: .; clone size: few; J gene: TRBJ2-7; V gene: TRBV6-5; CDR3 protein: CASSYSTRGASEQYF; CDR3 DNA: TGTGCCAGCAGTTACTCGACGAGGGGGGCCTCCGAGCAGTACTTC
D gene: TRBD1; clone size: once; J gene: TRBJ1-2; V gene: TRBV7-6; CDR3 protein: CASNQPGQGDYGYTF; CDR3 DNA: TGTGCCAGCAACCAGCCGGGACAGGGAGACTATGGCTACACCTTC
D gene: .; clone size: .; J gene: TRBJ2-2; V gene: TRBV30; CDR3 protein: CAWRSRGDTGELFF; CDR3 DNA: TGTGCCTGGAGGTCGAGGGGGGACACCGGGGAGCTGTTTTTT